These 30 T cell receptor beta chains were sequenced from one sample in a study of human T cells and chemical hapten exposure. TCRdb reprocessed the RACE reads via MiXCR and lists one record per CDR3 protein. The sample contains 65,000 to 90,000 distinct CDR3 sequences, approximately 6.6% of which appear only once. Time point here: patch test 2, 6 weeks after DPC sensitization. Treatment given: therapeutic diphenylcyclopropenone sensitization with weekly scalp DPC. The specimen was whole blood, collected in connection with sensitization to the hapten diphenylcyclopropenone (DPC). These receptors were taken from a woman in her twenties or thirties with alopecia areata. Some clones in this sample may be carry-over from other donors' samples.

This clonotype has at least ten counts. The V call is TRBV29-1, the J call TRBJ1-2; TRBD1 matches 8 bases. Germline assignment: CDR1 SQVTM and CDR2 ANQGSEA. The CDR3 covers 13 residues. The J segment lost 7 bases and the V segment lost 3 bases, leaving 7 bases of the junction unmatched. This CDR3 reads CSVEPGGFGGYTF. The CDR3 bases are TGCAGCGTTGAGCCAGGGGGCTTTGGTGGCTACACCTTC. Using reference TRBV29-1 and TRBJ1-2 for the parts outside the CDR3, the full variable domain is SAVISQKPSRDICQRGTSLTIQCQVDSQVTMMFWYRQQPGQSLTLIATANQGSEATYESGFVIDKFPISRPNLTFSTLTVSNMSPEDSSIYLCSVEPGGFGGYTFGSGTRLTVV.

This clonotype was picked up many times. The chain uses TRBV29-1 and TRBJ2-3; TRBD1 matches at 8 bases. This CDR3 region has 13 residues. V lost 3 bases, J lost 2 bases, and 1 base stayed unmatched. From germline, CDR1 is SQVTM and CDR2 ANQGSEA. CDR3 coding DNA: TGCAGCGTTGACAGGGGGCTCACAGATACGCAGTATTTT. Amino acids: CSVDRGLTDTQYF.

V usage is TRBV7-9 and J usage is TRBJ1-1, with TRBD1 matching 7 bases. Germline lookup yields CDR1 SEHNR and CDR2 FQNEAQ (reference sequence). V trimming: 5 bases; J trimming: 4 bases; junction bases outside the gene matches: 13. The CDR3 is 16 amino acids. The CDR3 DNA is TGTGCCAGCAGCCTAGGGACAGACGGTAGCGGCACTGAAGCTTTCTTT. Translation: CASSLGTDGSGTEAFF.

The rearrangement uses TRBV5-1 and TRBJ1-1; D unresolved. The V end was cut by 1 base, the J end by 1 base, with 14 bases between. CDR1 and CDR2 (germline): SGHRS, YFSETQ. CDR3 length: 16 amino acids. The DNA of the CDR3 is TGCGCCAGCAGCTTGTCGGTTTCCATTACGAACACTGAAGCTTTCTTT. Protein product: CASSLSVSITNTEAFF.

On this clonotype: A much larger clone differs by one base, so this may be a read error. V gene TRBV6-6 combines with J gene TRBJ2-5; D possibly uses TRBD1 or TRBD2 (6 bases each). Germline CDR1 MNHNY, CDR2 SVGAGI (reference sequence). The CDR3 totals 16 residues. V was clipped by 6 bases and J by 5 bases, with 22 bases between them. CDR3 residues: CASRSALGGASETQYF. In DNA, the CDR3 is TGTGCCAGCAGATCCGCTCTGGGGGGCGCCTCGGAGACCCAGTACTTC.

Regarding this clonotype: This sequence may be a read error, since a much larger clone differs from it by one base. CDR3 sequence reads: CASRPGLRTSQPQHF. In nucleotides, the CDR3 is TGTGCCAGCAGACCGGGATTGCGGACGAGCCAGCCCCAGCATTTT. The chain combines TRBV6-6 with TRBJ1-5; D is undetermined. Trimming cost V 6 bases and J 7 bases, with 19 bases left between them. Germline V gives CDR1 MNHNY, CDR2 SVGAGI (reference sequence). The CDR3 has 15 amino acids.

The chain carries TRBV10-3 and TRBJ1-1; maybe TRBD1 (5 bases). The CDR3 contains 16 residues. Deletions cut 9 bases from V and 1 base from J, with 21 bases between. CDR1 and CDR2 from the germline V gene are ENHRY and SYGVKD. Written as DNA, the CDR3 is TGTGCCATTTCTTTCTCATCCGGGACTTCGAACACTGAAGCTTTCTTT. Translation gives CAISFSSGTSNTEAFF.

The chain recombines TRBV6-5 with TRBJ1-1, with 7 bases fitting TRBD1. Germline lookup yields CDR1 MNHEY and CDR2 SVGAGI. CDR3 size: 11 residues. V gave up 7 bases and J gave up 7 bases; unmatched junction bases: 3. DNA of the CDR3: TGTGCCAGCAAAAGGGACAGTGAAGCTTTCTTT. The encoded protein is CASKRDSEAFF.

This sequence joins TRBV12-3 or TRBV12-4 and TRBJ1-3, with D possibly being TRBD1 (5 bases). This CDR3 comprises 15 residues. Between the trimmed V and J ends, which lost 7 bases and 1 base, there was a span of 14 bases. The CDR3 is CASNHDRASGNTIYF. As DNA, the CDR3 is TGTGCCAGCAACCATGACAGAGCGTCTGGAAACACCATATATTTT.

V and J are TRBV12-3 or TRBV12-4 and TRBJ1-4; tentatively, D is TRBD1 (5 bases). The CDR3 runs 15 residues. With 3 bases removed from V and 2 bases from J, the gap between germline ends came to 10 bases. The CDR3 bases are TGTGCCAGCAGTTTTGGGGGAACCACTAATGAAAAACTGTTTTTT. This codes for CASSFGGTTNEKLFF.

This clonotype was seen repeatedly, ten times or more. DNA of the CDR3: TGCGCCAGCAGCTGGACAGGGTCAGGAGGTACTGAAGCTTTCTTT. It specifies CASSWTGSGGTEAFF. This rearrangement joins TRBV5-1 to TRBJ1-1; TRBD1 aligns across 8 bases. CDR1 and CDR2 from the germline V gene are SGHRS and YFSETQ. The CDR3 length is 15 residues. With V trimmed by 3 bases and J by 5 bases, 9 bases remained unmatched.

This clonotype was recorded many times. The CDR3 spells CASSQSGTRKDTQYF. The DNA of the CDR3 is TGTGCCAGCAGCCAGAGCGGGACTAGAAAAGATACGCAGTATTTT. The V gene is TRBV7-2, the J gene TRBJ2-3; 8 bases match TRBD2. Germline CDR1 and CDR2: SGHTA and FQGNSA. With V trimmed by 5 bases and J by 5 bases, 9 bases remained unmatched. The CDR3 loop spans 15 amino acids.

This clonotype occurred many times. This rearrangement joins TRBV6-1 to TRBJ1-1, with D possibly being TRBD1 (6 bases). Germline-derived CDR1 and CDR2 are MNHNS and SASEGT. The CDR3 has 14 amino acids. Trimming stripped 9 bases from V and 8 bases from J, with 22 bases between. The CDR3 DNA follows: TGTGCCAGTGCCGAAGCCCCCGGGACACCCGAAGCTTTCTTT. This encodes CASAEAPGTPEAFF.

This clonotype was seen a few times. The CDR3 here is CASRKQENTEAFF. DNA for the CDR3: TGTGCCAGCAGAAAACAAGAGAACACTGAAGCTTTCTTT. The V and J genes are TRBV6-6 and TRBJ1-1; D gene unclear. Per the germline V gene, CDR1 is MNHNY and CDR2 is SVGAGI (reference sequence). V was trimmed by 6 bases and J by 1 base, leaving 9 bases between them. There are 13 residues in the CDR3.

The sample holds many counts of this clonotype. V is TRBV6-6 and J is TRBJ1-1; a weak D match, TRBD1 (6 bases). Germline V CDR1 and CDR2: MNHNY, SVGAGI (reference sequence). This CDR3 is 13 amino acids long. Trimming took 4 bases from V and 6 from J, leaving 12 bases between them. The CDR3 loop reads CASSLSGAAEAFF. DNA for the CDR3: TGTGCCAGCAGTTTATCAGGGGCGGCTGAAGCTTTCTTT.

The genes are TRBV5-1 and TRBJ2-2, with 8 bases fitting TRBD1. In germline, CDR1 is SGHRS, CDR2 YFSETQ. V gave up 9 bases and J gave up 3 bases; unmatched junction bases: 7. The CDR3 is 14 amino acids. The CDR3 bases are TGCGCCACCTCGGACAGGGACGACACCGGGGAGCTGTTTTTT. Amino acid sequence: CATSDRDDTGELFF.

This clonotype was seen ten or more times. The V call is TRBV5-1, the J call TRBJ2-7; D tentatively fits TRBD1 or TRBD2 (5 bases each). This CDR3 contains 15 residues. Germline loops: CDR1 SGHRS, CDR2 YFSETQ. V was pared by 0 bases and J by 2 bases, with 12 bases between. CDR3 in amino acids: CASSLARGDPYEQYF. The CDR3, as DNA: TGCGCCAGCAGCTTGGCTCGGGGCGACCCCTACGAGCAGTACTTC.

This clonotype was observed many times. The rearrangement joins TRBV7-9 to TRBJ1-6, with D possibly TRBD1 on 5 matching bases. Deletions cut 5 bases from V and 7 bases from J, with 6 bases between. Per the germline V gene, CDR1 is SEHNR and CDR2 is FQNEAQ (reference sequence). This CDR3 spans 12 amino acids. The CDR3 coding sequence is TGTGCCAGCAGCAGGGACAATTCACCCCTCCACTTT. This encodes CASSRDNSPLHF.

This clonotype was picked up many times. This chain links TRBV7-4 with TRBJ1-1, with D possibly being TRBD1 (6 bases). Trimming shortened V by 6 bases and J by 0 bases, and 35 bases separated the two germline ends. The CDR3 consists of 22 residues. Looked up from germline, CDR1 is SGHVT and CDR2 is SQSDAQ. The CDR3 protein is CASRPYRDGGGVGRRMNTEAFF. For the CDR3, the DNA is TGTGCCAGCAGACCATACAGGGACGGAGGTGGTGTAGGGCGCCGGATGAACACTGAAGCTTTCTTT. Looking up the rest from reference TRBV7-4 and TRBJ1-1 gives the full variable domain: GAGVSQSPRYKVAKRGRDVALRCDSISGHVTLYWYRQTLGQGSEVLTYSQSDAQRDKSGRPSGRFSAERPERSVSTLKIQRTEQGDSAVYLCASRPYRDGGGVGRRMNTEAFFGQGTRLTVV.

In this sample, this clonotype turned up many times. The chain combines TRBV9 with TRBJ1-2; D is unclear. Trimming took 0 bases from V and 2 from J, leaving 11 bases between them. The germline V gene encodes CDR1 SGDLS and CDR2 YYNGEE. There are 15 residues in the CDR3. The DNA for the CDR3 is TGTGCCAGCAGCGTAGGCAGCCTATTAAACTATGGCTACACCTTC. Translation: CASSVGSLLNYGYTF.

This clonotype was observed at least ten times. V usage is TRBV7-3 and J usage is TRBJ2-3, with 8 bases identical to TRBD2. CDR3 size: 14 residues. CDR1 is SGHTA and CDR2 is FQGTGA in the germline V gene. The V segment lost 5 bases and the J segment 5 bases; nucleotides outside the gene matches: 6. The CDR3 coding sequence is TGTGCCAGCAGCCCCCGGGGGGGGGAAGATACGCAGTATTTT. Encoded protein: CASSPRGGEDTQYF.

This clonotype was recorded at least ten times. The chain is built from TRBV2 and TRBJ1-6, with D hard to call. Trimming took off 0 bases at V and 4 bases at J, with 4 bases between the two ends. CDR1 and CDR2 from the germline V gene are SNHLY and FYNNEI. The CDR3 is 14 amino acids. The CDR3 bases are TGTGCCAGCAGTGAAGCCGGGTATAATTCACCCCTCCACTTT. Translated: CASSEAGYNSPLHF.

This clonotype was seen at least ten times. The chain is built from TRBV11-1 and TRBJ2-1; 11 nucleotides match TRBD2. With 1 base clipped from V and 1 base from J, the junction kept 6 bases outside the gene matches. The CDR3 has 18 residues. CDR1 SGHAT and CDR2 FQDESV come from the germline V gene (reference sequence). In DNA, the CDR3 is TGTGCCAGCAGCTTAGGTAGGGGGACTAGCGGTTCCTACAATGAGCAGTTCTTC. Its translation: CASSLGRGTSGSYNEQFF.

This clonotype was detected many times. V and J are TRBV29-1 and TRBJ2-3; D might be TRBD2 (5 bases). The CDR3 is 13 residues long. The V end was cut by 7 bases, the J end by 3 bases, with 14 bases between. Looked up from germline, CDR1 is SQVTM and CDR2 is ANQGSEA. The CDR3 nucleotides read TGCAGCGCCCAGCTGACGGGGACAGATACGCAGTATTTT. This translates into CSAQLTGTDTQYF.

There are many counts of this clonotype. The chain employs TRBV18 and TRBJ1-5, with 9 bases aligning to TRBD1. V lost 4 bases and J lost 2; bases outside the gene matches: 9. The germline V gene encodes CDR1 KGHSH and CDR2 LQKENI. The CDR3 contains 17 residues. CDR3 region: CASSRGTGPSRNQPQHF. As DNA, the CDR3 is TGTGCCAGCTCACGTGGGACAGGGCCCTCCCGCAATCAGCCCCAGCATTTT.

This clonotype was recorded many times. J is TRBJ2-6 and V is TRBV10-3, with TRBD1 as a possible D gene (5 bases). This CDR3 has 18 residues. Germline values: CDR1 ENHRY, CDR2 SYGVKD. Trimming removed 0 bases at V and 1 base at J, with 13 bases between. The CDR3 loop is CAISESDRGISGANVLTF. As DNA, the CDR3 is TGTGCCATCAGTGAGTCCGATAGGGGCATTTCTGGGGCCAACGTCCTGACTTTC.

This clonotype was seen a handful of times. The V gene is TRBV5-8, the J gene TRBJ2-3; 8 bases match TRBD2. Germline V gene data show CDR1 as SGHTS and CDR2 as YDEGEE. V shed 4 bases and J 2 bases; nucleotides not matched to a gene: 9. CDR3 length equals 16 residues. The CDR3 is CASSPSAGGFTDTQYF. CDR3 nucleotide sequence: TGTGCCAGCAGCCCTTCTGCGGGGGGCTTCACAGATACGCAGTATTTT.

This clonotype was seen at least ten times. The V and J genes are TRBV11-2 and TRBJ2-6; no firm D call. Germline V lookup: CDR1 SGHAT, CDR2 FQNNGV. CDR3 size: 16 residues. Trimming shortened V by 5 bases and J by 0 bases, and 11 bases separated the two germline ends. For the CDR3, the DNA is TGTGCCAGCAGCCCCTACATGTTCTCTGGGGCCAACGTCCTGACTTTC. As protein: CASSPYMFSGANVLTF.

This clonotype has just a few counts. V gene TRBV23-1 combines with J gene TRBJ1-5; D ambiguous. TRBV23-1 is flagged as an ORF with uncertain function. The length of the CDR3 is 13 residues. Trimming left V 4 bases short and J 4 bases short, with 8 bases between. CDR3 nucleotide sequence: TGCGCCAGCAGTCTACAGTATAATCAGCCCCAGCATTTT. This encodes CASSLQYNQPQHF.

This clonotype was detected only a few times. The rearrangement uses TRBV10-3 and TRBJ1-1, with D uncertain. The germline V and J ends were trimmed by 5 bases and 2 bases, with 12 bases remaining between them. CDR3 length: 14 amino acids. Germline assignment: CDR1 ENHRY and CDR2 SYGVKD. CDR3 sequence (DNA): TGTGCCATCAGTCGGAACGGGAGAAACACTGAAGCTTTCTTT. It codes for CAISRNGRNTEAFF.